The present T cell receptor (beta chain) was sequenced within a study of blood T cell repertoires in COVID-19. CDR1 and CDR2 from the germline V gene are SGDLS and YYNGEE. The CDR3 loop spans 15 amino acids. The trim removed 3 bases at V and 3 bases at J, leaving 8 bases unmatched. Authors' data handling: Quantification of nucleated cells was approximated via reference gene primer amplification. Sequencing used immunoSEQ multiplex PCR; TCRdb keeps in-frame clones, though not all of them. V, J and clone size are those of that table, while D and trimming were read from the DNA. The sample yields 210,000 or so clones, nearly 90% seen once. The sample holds a few counts of this clone.

Specimen: peripheral blood. V and J are TRBV9 and TRBJ2-7, with 8 bases matching TRBD2. The sequence was obtained from a man between 45 and 60 years old with acute or convalescent COVID-19. CDR3 loop: CASSAPERGNYEQYF. Written as DNA, the CDR3 is TGTGCCAGCAGCGCCCCGGAGCGGGGGAACTACGAGCAGTACTTC.